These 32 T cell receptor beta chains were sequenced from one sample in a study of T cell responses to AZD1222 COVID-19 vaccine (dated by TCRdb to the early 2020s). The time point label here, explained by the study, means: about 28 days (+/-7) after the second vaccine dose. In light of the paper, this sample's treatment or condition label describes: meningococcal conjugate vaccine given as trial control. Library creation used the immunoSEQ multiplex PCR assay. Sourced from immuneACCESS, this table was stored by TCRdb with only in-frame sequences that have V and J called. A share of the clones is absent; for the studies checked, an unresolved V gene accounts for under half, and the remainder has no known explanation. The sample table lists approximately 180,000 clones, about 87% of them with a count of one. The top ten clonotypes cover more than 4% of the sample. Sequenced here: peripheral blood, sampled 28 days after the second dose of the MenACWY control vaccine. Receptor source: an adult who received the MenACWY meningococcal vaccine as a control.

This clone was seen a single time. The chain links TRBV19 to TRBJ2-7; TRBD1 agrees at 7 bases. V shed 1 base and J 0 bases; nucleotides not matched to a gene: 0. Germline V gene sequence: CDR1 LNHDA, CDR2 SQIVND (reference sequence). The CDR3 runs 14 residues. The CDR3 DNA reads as TGTGCCAGTAGTATAGGACAGGGCTCCTACGAGCAGTACTTC. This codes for CASSIGQGSYEQYF. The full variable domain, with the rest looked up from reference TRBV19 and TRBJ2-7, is DGGITQSPKYLFRKEGQNVTLSCEQNLNHDAMYWYRQDPGQGLRLIYYSQIVNDFQKGDIAEGYSVSREKKESFPLTVTSAQKNPTAFYLCASSIGQGSYEQYFGPGTRLTVT.

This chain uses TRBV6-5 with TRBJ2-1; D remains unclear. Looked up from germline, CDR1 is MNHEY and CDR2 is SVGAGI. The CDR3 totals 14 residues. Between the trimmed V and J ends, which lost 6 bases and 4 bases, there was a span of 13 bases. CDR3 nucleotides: TGTGCCAGCAGCATGATACCGGAGTACAATGAGCAGTTCTTC. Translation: CASSMIPEYNEQFF.

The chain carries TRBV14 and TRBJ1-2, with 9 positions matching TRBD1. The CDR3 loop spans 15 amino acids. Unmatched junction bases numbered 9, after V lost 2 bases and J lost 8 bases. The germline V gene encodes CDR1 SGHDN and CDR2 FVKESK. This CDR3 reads CASSQFSRDRDGYTF. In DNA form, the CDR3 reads TGTGCCAGCAGCCAATTTTCCCGGGACAGGGACGGCTACACCTTC.

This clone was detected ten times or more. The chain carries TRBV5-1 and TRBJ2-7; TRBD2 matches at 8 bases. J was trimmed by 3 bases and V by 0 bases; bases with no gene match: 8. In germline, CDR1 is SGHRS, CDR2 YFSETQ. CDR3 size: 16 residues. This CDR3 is CASSLAGLGISYEQYF. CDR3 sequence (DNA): TGCGCCAGCAGCTTGGCGGGACTAGGAATTAGCTACGAGCAGTACTTC.

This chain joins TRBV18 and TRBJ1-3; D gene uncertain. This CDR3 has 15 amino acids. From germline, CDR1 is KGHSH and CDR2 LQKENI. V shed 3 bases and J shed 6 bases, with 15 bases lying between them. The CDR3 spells CASSPSDVTLNTIYF. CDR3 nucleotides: TGTGCCAGCTCACCGTCGGACGTCACCTTAAACACCATATATTTT.

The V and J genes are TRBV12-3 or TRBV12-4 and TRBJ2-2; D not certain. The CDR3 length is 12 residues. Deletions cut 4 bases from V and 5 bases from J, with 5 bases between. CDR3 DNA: TGTGCCAGCAGTTCCGAAACCGGGGAGCTGTTTTTT. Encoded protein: CASSSETGELFF.

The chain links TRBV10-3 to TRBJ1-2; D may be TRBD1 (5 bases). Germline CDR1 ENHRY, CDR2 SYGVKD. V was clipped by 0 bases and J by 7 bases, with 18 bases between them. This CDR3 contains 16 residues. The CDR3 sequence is CAISESGTGPLSGYTF. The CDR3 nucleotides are TGTGCCATCAGTGAGTCTGGTACAGGACCTCTCAGTGGCTACACCTTC.

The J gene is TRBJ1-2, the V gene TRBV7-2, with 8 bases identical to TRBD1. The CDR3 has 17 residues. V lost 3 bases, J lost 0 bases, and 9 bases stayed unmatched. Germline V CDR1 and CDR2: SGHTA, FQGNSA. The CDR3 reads CASSFPPGTGANYGYTF. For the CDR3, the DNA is TGTGCCAGCAGCTTCCCCCCCGGGACAGGTGCTAACTATGGCTACACCTTC.

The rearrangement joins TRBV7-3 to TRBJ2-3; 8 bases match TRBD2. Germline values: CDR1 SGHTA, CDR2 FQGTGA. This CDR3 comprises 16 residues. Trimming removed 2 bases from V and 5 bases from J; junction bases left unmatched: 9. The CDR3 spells CASSLGFGRAIDTQYF. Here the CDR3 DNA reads TGTGCCAGCAGCTTAGGCTTCGGGAGGGCGATAGATACGCAGTATTTT.

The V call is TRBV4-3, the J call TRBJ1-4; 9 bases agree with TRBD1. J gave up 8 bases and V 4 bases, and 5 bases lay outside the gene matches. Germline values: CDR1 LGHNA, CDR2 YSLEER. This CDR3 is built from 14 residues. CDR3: CASSLGTGNEKLFF. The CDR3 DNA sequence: TGCGCCAGCAGCCTCGGGACAGGGAACGAAAAACTGTTTTTT.

The CDR3 DNA follows: TGTGCCAGCAGCGTAGGGGGCGACATTCAGTACTTC. Residues: CASSVGGDIQYF. The chain uses TRBV9 and TRBJ2-4; a possible D gene is TRBD1 (5 bases). The CDR3 is 12 residues long. Germline V gives CDR1 SGDLS, CDR2 YYNGEE. V was clipped by 0 bases and J by 8 bases, with 6 bases between them.

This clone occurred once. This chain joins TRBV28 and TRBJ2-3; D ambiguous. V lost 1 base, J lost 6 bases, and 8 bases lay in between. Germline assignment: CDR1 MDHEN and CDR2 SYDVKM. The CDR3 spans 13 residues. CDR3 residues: CASSLSTRDTQYF. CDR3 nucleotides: TGTGCCAGCAGTTTATCAACCCGGGATACGCAGTATTTT.

The CDR3 DNA follows: TGTGCCAGCAACGTAGAGAGCAATGAGCAGTTCTTC. Encoded protein: CASNVESNEQFF. This chain uses TRBV28 with TRBJ2-1; D not resolved. The germline CDR1 and CDR2 sequences are MDHEN and SYDVKM. V lost 7 bases to trimming and J lost 6 bases, with 10 bases between them. This CDR3 is built from 12 residues.

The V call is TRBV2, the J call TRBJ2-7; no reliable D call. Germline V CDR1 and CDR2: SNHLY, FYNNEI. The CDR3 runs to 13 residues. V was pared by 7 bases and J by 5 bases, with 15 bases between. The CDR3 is CASTQALNNEQYF. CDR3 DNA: TGTGCCAGCACCCAAGCCCTTAACAACGAGCAGTACTTC.

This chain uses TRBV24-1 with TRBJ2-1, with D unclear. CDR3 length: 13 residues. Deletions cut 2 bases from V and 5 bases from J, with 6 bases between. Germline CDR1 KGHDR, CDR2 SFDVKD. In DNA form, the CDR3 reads TGTGCCACCAGTGATTCCCCGAACAATGAGCAGTTCTTC. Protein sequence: CATSDSPNNEQFF.

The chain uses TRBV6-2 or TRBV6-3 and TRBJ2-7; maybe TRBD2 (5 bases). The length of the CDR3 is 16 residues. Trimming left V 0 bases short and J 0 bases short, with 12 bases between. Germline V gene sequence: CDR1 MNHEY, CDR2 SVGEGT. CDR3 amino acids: CASSYSNERHSYEQYF. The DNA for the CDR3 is TGTGCCAGCAGTTACTCGAACGAGCGGCACTCCTACGAGCAGTACTTC.

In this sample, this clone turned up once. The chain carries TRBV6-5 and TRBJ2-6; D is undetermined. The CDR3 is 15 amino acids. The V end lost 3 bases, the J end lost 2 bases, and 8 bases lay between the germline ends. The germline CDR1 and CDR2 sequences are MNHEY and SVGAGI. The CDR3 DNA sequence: TGTGCCAGCAGTTATTTGGCCCCTGGGGCCAACGTCCTGACTTTC. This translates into CASSYLAPGANVLTF.

Here the CDR3 DNA reads TGCAGCGTTTTACCCTTCCAATCAACTGAAGCTTTCTTT. It translates to CSVLPFQSTEAFF. The chain combines TRBV29-1 with TRBJ1-1; D is undetermined. Germline assignment: CDR1 SQVTM and CDR2 ANQGSEA. The length of the CDR3 is 13 residues. V lost 5 bases, J lost 5 bases, and 15 bases lay in between.

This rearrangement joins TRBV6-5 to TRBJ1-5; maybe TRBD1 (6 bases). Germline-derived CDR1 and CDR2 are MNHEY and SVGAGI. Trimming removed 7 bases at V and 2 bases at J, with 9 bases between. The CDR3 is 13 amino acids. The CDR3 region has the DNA TGTGCCAGCATGAGGGGGGGCAATCAGCCCCAGCATTTT. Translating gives CASMRGGNQPQHF.

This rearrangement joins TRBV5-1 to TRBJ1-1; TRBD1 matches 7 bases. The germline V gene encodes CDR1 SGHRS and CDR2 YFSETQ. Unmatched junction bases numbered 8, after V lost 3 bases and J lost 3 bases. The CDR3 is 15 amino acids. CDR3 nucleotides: TGCGCCAGCAGCTCGTGGGTCACAGGGGACACTGAAGCTTTCTTT. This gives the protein CASSSWVTGDTEAFF.

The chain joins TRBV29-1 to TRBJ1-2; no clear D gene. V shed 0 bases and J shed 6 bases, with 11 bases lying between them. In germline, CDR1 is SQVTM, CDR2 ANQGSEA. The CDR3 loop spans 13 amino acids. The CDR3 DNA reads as TGCAGCGTTGAAGATCGGTGGACTAATGGCTACACCTTC. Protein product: CSVEDRWTNGYTF.

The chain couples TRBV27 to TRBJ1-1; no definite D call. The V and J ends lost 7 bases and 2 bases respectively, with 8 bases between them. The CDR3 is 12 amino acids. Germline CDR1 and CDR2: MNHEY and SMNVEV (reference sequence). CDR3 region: CASKSTNTEAFF. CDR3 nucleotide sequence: TGTGCCAGCAAGTCGACAAACACTGAAGCTTTCTTT.

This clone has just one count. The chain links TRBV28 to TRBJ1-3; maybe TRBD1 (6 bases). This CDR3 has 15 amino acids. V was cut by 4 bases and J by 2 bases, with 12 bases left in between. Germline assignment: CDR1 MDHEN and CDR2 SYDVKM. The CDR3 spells CASSYPTGTGNTIYF. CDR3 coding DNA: TGTGCCAGCAGTTACCCCACAGGGACTGGAAACACCATATATTTT.

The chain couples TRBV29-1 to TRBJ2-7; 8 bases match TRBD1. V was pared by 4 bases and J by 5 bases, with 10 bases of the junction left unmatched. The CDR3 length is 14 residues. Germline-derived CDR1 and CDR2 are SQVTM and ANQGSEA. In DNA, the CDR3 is TGCAGCGTTGCCGTAACAGGGGGGAGCGACGAGCAGTACTTC. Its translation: CSVAVTGGSDEQYF.

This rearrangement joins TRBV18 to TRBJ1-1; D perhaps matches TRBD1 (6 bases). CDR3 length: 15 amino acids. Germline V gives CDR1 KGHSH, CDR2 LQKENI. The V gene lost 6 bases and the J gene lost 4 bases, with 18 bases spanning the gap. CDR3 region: CASSQTVDRSTEAFF. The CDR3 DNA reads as TGTGCCAGCTCCCAAACCGTCGACAGGAGCACTGAAGCTTTCTTT.

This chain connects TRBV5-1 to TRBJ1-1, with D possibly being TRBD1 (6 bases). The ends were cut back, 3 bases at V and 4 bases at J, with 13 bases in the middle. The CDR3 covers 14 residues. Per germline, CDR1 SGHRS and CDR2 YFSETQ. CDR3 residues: CASSSGEGGTEAFF. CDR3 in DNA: TGCGCCAGCAGCTCCGGGGAAGGGGGCACTGAAGCTTTCTTT.

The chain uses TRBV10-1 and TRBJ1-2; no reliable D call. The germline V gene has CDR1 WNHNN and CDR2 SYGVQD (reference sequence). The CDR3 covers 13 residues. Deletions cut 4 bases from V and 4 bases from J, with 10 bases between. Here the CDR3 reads CASSAAGGYGYTF. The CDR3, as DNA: TGCGCCAGCAGTGCGGCAGGCGGCTATGGCTACACCTTC.

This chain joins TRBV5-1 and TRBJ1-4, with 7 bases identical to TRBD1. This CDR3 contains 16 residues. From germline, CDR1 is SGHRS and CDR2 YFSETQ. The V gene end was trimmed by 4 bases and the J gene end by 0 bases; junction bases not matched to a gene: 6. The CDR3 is CASSTGQTTTNEKLFF. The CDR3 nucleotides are TGCGCCAGCAGCACGGGACAGACTACAACTAATGAAAAACTGTTTTTT.

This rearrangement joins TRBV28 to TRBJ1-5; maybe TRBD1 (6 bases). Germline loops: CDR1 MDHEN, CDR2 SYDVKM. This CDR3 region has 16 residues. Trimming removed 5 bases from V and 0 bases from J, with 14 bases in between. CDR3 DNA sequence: TGTGCCAGCAGTCCCCTTACAGGGTTTAGCAATCAGCCCCAGCATTTT. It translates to CASSPLTGFSNQPQHF. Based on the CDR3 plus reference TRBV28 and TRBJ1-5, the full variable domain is DVKVTQSSRYLVKRTGEKVFLECVQDMDHENMFWYRQDPGLGLRLIYFSYDVKMKEKGDIPEGYSVSREKKERFSLILESASTNQTSMYLCASSPLTGFSNQPQHFGDGTRLSIL.

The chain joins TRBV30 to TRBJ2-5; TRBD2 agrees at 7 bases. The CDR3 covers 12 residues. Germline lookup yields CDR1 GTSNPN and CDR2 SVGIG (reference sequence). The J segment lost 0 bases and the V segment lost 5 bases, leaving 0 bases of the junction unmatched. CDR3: CAWGGDQETQYF. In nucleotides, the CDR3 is TGTGCCTGGGGGGGGGACCAAGAGACCCAGTACTTC.

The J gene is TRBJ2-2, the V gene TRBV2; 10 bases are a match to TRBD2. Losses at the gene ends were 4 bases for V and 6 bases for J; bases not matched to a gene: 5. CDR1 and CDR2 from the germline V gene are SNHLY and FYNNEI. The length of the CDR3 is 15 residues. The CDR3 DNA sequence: TGTGCCAGCAGTGTATCTAGCGGGAGTGCCGGGGAGCTGTTTTTT. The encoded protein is CASSVSSGSAGELFF.

Here the CDR3 DNA reads TGTGCCAGCAGTGTTGGGGGGCGGGAGCAGTACTTC. It specifies CASSVGGREQYF. This chain uses TRBV2 with TRBJ2-7; perhaps D is TRBD1 or TRBD2 (6 bases each). The CDR3 length is 12 residues. The V gene's germline CDR1 is SNHLY and CDR2 FYNNEI. V was clipped by 4 bases and J by 7 bases, with 11 bases between them.